The clone carrying this T cell receptor beta chain appeared a single time. The data belong to a study of T cell changes during pregnancy in multiple sclerosis. The CDR3 consists of 14 residues. Looked up from germline, CDR1 is LNHDA and CDR2 is SQIVND (reference sequence). V lost 5 bases and J lost 3, with 14 bases in between. Here immunoSEQ multiplex PCR was the method, and the copy in TCRdb shows in-frame clones only, minus some. Here the sample spans tens of thousands of clones, about 89% being singletons. The source of this sequence is a female donor with multiple sclerosis, enrolled in a pregnancy study. V and J are TRBV19 and TRBJ2-7; D possibly corresponds to TRBD1 (6 bases). The sequenced sample was CD4+ T cells from peripheral blood mononuclear cells, obtained in the second trimester of pregnancy. CDR3 coding DNA: TGTGCCAGTAGTTCCGGGACACCCTACTACGAGCAGTACTTC. This translates into CASSSGTPYYEQYF.